This T cell receptor (beta chain) was documented in a study of response to subunit inactivated influenza vaccine. Germline lookup yields CDR1 LGHNA and CDR2 YSLEER. V was shortened by 4 bases and J by 4 bases, with 13 bases between the two germline ends. CDR3 length: 14 amino acids. Note on this clonotype: Its antigen is currently unknown. The CDR3 ends on some other residue instead of the conserved phenylalanine or tryptophan, so this is likely a read error.

TCRdb re-called the RT-PCR reads with MiXCR, one entry per CDR3 protein. The data show about 300,000 distinct CDR3 sequences, around a fifth seen once. Study results and caveats: The authors put forward the suggestion that each seasonal influenza vaccination may bring in only a limited number of new T cells.

This clonotype was sampled from a man aged 50-75 years who received an inactivated influenza vaccine. The gene calls are TRBV4-3 and TRBJ1-2, with a tentative D call TRBD1 (5 bases). The sample here was PBMCs from blood, taken 21 months after vaccination. This chain's CDR3 is CASSPTSGGYGYTC. The CDR3 DNA sequence: TGCGCCAGCAGCCCCACTTCGGGGGGCTATGGCTACACCTGC.